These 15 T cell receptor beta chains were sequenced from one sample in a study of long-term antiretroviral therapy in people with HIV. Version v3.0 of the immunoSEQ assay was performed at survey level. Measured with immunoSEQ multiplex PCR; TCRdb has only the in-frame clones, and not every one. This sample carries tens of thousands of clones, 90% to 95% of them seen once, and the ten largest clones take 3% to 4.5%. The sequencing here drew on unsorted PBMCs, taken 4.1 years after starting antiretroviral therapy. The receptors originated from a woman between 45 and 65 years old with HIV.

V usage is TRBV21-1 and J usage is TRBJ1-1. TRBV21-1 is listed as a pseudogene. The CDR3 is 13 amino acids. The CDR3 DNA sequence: TGTGCCAGCAGCATCCGCGTGGGCACTGAAGCTTTCTTT. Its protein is CASSIRVGTEAFF.

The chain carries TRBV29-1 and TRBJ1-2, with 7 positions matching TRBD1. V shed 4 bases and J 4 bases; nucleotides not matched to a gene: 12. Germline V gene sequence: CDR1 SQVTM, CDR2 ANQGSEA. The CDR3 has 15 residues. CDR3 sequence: CSVVRGFDRVYGYTF. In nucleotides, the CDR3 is TGCAGCGTTGTCCGCGGATTCGACAGGGTCTATGGCTACACCTTC.

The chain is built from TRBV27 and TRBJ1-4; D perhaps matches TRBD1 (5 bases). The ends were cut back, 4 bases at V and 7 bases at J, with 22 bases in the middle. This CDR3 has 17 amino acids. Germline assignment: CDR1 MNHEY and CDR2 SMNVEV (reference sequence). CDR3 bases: TGTGCCAGCAGTTGGAGGGGATTAATGACAATGGGTGAAAAACTGTTTTTT. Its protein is CASSWRGLMTMGEKLFF.

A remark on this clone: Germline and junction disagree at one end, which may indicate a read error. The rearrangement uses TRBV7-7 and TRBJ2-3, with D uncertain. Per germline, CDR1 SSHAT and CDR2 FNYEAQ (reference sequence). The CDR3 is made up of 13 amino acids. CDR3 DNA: TGTGCTAGCAGCTTAGACTGGTCAGATACGCAGTATTTT. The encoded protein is CASSLDWSDTQYF. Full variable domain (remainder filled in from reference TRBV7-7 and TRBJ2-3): GAGVSQSPRYKVTKRGQDVTLRCDPISSHATLYWYQQALGQGPEFLTYFNYEAQPDKSGLPSDRFSAERPEGSISTLTIQRTEQRDSAMYRCASSLDWSDTQYFGPGTRLTVL.

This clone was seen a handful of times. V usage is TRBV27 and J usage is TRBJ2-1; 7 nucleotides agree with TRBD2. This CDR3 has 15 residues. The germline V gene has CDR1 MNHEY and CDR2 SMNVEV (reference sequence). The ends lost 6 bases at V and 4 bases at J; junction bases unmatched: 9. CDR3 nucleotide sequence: TGTGCCAGCAGCCCAAGCGGGGAGTTATACAATGAGCAGTTCTTC. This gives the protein CASSPSGELYNEQFF.

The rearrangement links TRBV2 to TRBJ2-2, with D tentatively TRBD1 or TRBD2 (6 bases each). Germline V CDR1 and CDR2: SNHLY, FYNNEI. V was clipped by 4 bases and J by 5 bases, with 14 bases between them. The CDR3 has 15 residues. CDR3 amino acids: CASSVGWGATGELFF. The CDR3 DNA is TGTGCCAGCAGTGTTGGATGGGGGGCAACCGGGGAGCTGTTTTTT. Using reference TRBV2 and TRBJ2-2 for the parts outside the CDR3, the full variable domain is EPEVTQTPSHQVTQMGQEVILRCVPISNHLYFYWYRQILGQKVEFLVSFYNNEISEKSEIFDDQFSVERPDGSNFTLKIRSTKLEDSAMYFCASSVGWGATGELFFGEGSRLTVL.

CDR3 sequence reads: CASSIDTLGNSPLHF. CDR3 nucleotide sequence: TGTGCCAGTAGTATAGATACTCTCGGGAATTCACCCCTCCACTTT. The gene calls are TRBV19 and TRBJ1-6; D ambiguous. Germline values: CDR1 LNHDA, CDR2 SQIVND (reference sequence). V shed 0 bases and J shed 7 bases, with 10 bases lying between them. This CDR3 is built from 15 residues. Variable domain in full (rest from reference TRBV19 and TRBJ1-6): DGGITQSPKYLFRKEGQNVTLSCEQNLNHDAMYWYRQDPGQGLRLIYYSQIVNDFQKGDIAEGYSVSREKKESFPLTVTSAQKNPTAFYLCASSIDTLGNSPLHFGNGTRLTVT.

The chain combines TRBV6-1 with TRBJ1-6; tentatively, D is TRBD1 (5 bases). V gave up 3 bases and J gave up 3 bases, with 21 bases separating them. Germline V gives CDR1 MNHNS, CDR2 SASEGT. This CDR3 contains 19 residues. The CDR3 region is CASSELDPGTYNYNSPLHF. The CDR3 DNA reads TGTGCCAGCAGTGAGTTGGACCCCGGGACGTATAACTATAATTCACCCCTCCACTTT.

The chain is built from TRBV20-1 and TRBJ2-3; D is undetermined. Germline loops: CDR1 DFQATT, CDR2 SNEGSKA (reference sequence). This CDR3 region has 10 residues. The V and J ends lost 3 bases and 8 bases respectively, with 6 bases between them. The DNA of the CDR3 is TGCAGTGCTAGCGAAGCTACGCAGTATTTT. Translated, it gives CSASEATQYF.

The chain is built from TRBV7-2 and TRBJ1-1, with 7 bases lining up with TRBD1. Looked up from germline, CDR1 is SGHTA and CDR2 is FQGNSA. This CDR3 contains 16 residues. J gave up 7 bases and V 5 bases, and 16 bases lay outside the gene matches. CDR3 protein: CASSPRPRDRHFEAFF. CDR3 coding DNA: TGTGCCAGCAGCCCAAGGCCCCGGGACAGACATTTTGAAGCTTTCTTT.

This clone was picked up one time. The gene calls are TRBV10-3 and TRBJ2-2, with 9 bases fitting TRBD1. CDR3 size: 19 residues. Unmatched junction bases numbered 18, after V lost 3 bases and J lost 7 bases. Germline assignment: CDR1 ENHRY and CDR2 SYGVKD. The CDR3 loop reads CAISDPGQGRGTVDGELFF. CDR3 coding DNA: TGTGCCATCAGTGACCCGGGACAGGGAAGAGGGACGGTGGACGGGGAGCTGTTTTTT.

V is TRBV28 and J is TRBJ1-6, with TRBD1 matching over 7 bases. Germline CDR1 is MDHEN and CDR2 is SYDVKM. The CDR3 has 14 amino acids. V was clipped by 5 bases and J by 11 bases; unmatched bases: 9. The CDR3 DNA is TGTGCCAGCAGTCCGGTGACAGGGTTGGCACCCCTCCACTTT. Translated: CASSPVTGLAPLHF.

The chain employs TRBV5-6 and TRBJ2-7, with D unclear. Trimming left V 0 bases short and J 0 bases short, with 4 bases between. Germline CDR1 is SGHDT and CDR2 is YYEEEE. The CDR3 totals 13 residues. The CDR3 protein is CASSLGASYEQYF. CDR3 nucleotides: TGTGCCAGCAGCTTGGGTGCCTCCTACGAGCAGTACTTC.

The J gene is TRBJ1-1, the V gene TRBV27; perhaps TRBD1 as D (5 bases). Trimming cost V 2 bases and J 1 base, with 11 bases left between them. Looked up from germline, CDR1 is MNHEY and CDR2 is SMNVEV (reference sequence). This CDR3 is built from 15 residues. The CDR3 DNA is TGTGCCAGCAGTTTAGGGGGACGGCCGAACACTGAAGCTTTCTTT. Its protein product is CASSLGGRPNTEAFF.

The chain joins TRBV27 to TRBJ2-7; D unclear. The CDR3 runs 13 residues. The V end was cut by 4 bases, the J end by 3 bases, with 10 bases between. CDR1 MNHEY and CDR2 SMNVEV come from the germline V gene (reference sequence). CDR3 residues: CASSYTEGYEQYF. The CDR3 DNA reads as TGTGCCAGCAGTTACACAGAAGGCTACGAGCAGTACTTC.